One and the same sample provided the 25 T cell receptor beta chains below, sequenced in a study of blood T cell repertoires in COVID-19. Using immunoSEQ multiplex PCR, the repertoire was profiled, and TCRdb retains in-frame clones only, with some absent. Altogether tens of thousands of clones are present, about 83% being singletons, with the ten largest covering more than 1.5%. Sequenced input: peripheral blood. Receptor source: a man aged 50-60 years with acute or convalescent COVID-19.

The V call is TRBV5-4, the J call TRBJ2-4; perhaps TRBD2 as D (6 bases). CDR1 and CDR2 from the germline V gene are SGHNT and YYREEE (reference sequence). Trimming shortened V by 2 bases and J by 1 base, and 22 bases separated the two germline ends. The CDR3 consists of 19 residues. The CDR3 region is CASSFLLGLPGTAKNIQYF. The CDR3 DNA sequence: TGTGCCAGCAGCTTTCTTCTGGGACTTCCCGGGACCGCCAAAAACATTCAGTACTTC.

The gene calls are TRBV19 and TRBJ1-1; possibly TRBD1 for D (6 bases). The V and J ends lost 7 bases and 3 bases respectively, with 18 bases between them. The CDR3 is 15 residues long. Germline CDR1 LNHDA, CDR2 SQIVND (reference sequence). CDR3 protein: CASTGGGGPYTEAFF. CDR3 coding DNA: TGTGCCAGTACTGGAGGCGGGGGCCCCTACACTGAAGCTTTCTTT. Full variable domain (remainder filled in from reference TRBV19 and TRBJ1-1): DGGITQSPKYLFRKEGQNVTLSCEQNLNHDAMYWYRQDPGQGLRLIYYSQIVNDFQKGDIAEGYSVSREKKESFPLTVTSAQKNPTAFYLCASTGGGGPYTEAFFGQGTRLTVV.

CDR3 sequence: CASSYSRYTYEQYF. CDR3 DNA sequence: TGTGCCAGCAGTTACTCGAGGTATACCTACGAGCAGTACTTC. This chain joins TRBV6-5 and TRBJ2-7; D is unresolved. CDR1 and CDR2 from the germline V gene are MNHEY and SVGAGI. CDR3 size: 14 residues. V shed 0 bases and J shed 2 bases, with 8 bases lying between them.

The V call is TRBV7-6, the J call TRBJ2-7, with D uncertain. The CDR3 length is 13 residues. Germline V gene sequence: CDR1 SGHVS, CDR2 FNYEAQ. V was shortened by 2 bases and J by 1 base, with 6 bases between the two germline ends. CDR3 nucleotide sequence: TGTGCCAGCAGCTTAAAGGAGTCCTACGAGCAGTACTTC. Protein sequence: CASSLKESYEQYF.

V is TRBV24-1 and J is TRBJ2-2, with 7 nucleotides matching TRBD2. Per germline, CDR1 KGHDR and CDR2 SFDVKD. The junction had 7 bases not matched to a gene; V was cut back by 1 base and J by 3 bases. This CDR3 contains 17 residues. CDR3 bases: TGTGCCACCAGTGATTTTGGACCCCGGGGGGACACCGGGGAGCTGTTTTTT. Amino acid sequence: CATSDFGPRGDTGELFF.

This chain links TRBV6-5 with TRBJ1-2, with D perhaps TRBD1 (6 bases). This CDR3 contains 15 residues. CDR1 and CDR2 (germline): MNHEY, SVGAGI. Trimming removed 5 bases from V and 6 bases from J, with 19 bases in between. CDR3 protein: CASSPYGGAIDGYTF. CDR3 in DNA: TGTGCCAGCAGTCCCTATGGGGGGGCTATAGATGGCTACACCTTC.

V is TRBV13 and J is TRBJ2-7; TRBD1 aligns across 9 bases. Germline trimming cut 3 bases from V and 5 bases from J; bases unmatched to any gene: 8. This CDR3 is 15 amino acids long. Germline-derived CDR1 and CDR2 are PRHDT and FYEKMQ (reference sequence). CDR3: CASSFPGQGSDEQYF. The CDR3 region has the DNA TGTGCCAGCAGCTTCCCGGGACAGGGTTCAGACGAGCAGTACTTC.

The rearrangement uses TRBV6-5 and TRBJ2-1; 11 bases line up with TRBD2. This CDR3 is built from 16 residues. The junction had 3 bases not matched to a gene; V was cut back by 0 bases and J by 5 bases. Germline lookup yields CDR1 MNHEY and CDR2 SVGAGI. CDR3 nucleotide sequence: TGTGCCAGCAGTTACTCGATAGCGGGAGGGAACAATGAGCAGTTCTTC. Its protein product is CASSYSIAGGNNEQFF.

The chain carries TRBV18 and TRBJ2-4; unclear D gene. The CDR3 covers 14 residues. Germline lookup yields CDR1 KGHSH and CDR2 LQKENI. V was clipped by 6 bases and J by 0 bases, with 9 bases between them. CDR3 in amino acids: CASSAVQAKNIQYF. In nucleotides, the CDR3 is TGTGCCAGCTCGGCGGTGCAAGCCAAAAACATTCAGTACTTC.

J is TRBJ1-4 and V is TRBV18; TRBD1 matches at 7 bases. V dropped 3 bases and J dropped 0; count of bases not matched to a gene: 7. Germline-derived CDR1 and CDR2 are KGHSH and LQKENI. This CDR3 contains 17 residues. CDR3 residues: CASSPWDSYATNEKLFF. In DNA, the CDR3 is TGTGCCAGCTCACCCTGGGACAGCTATGCAACTAATGAAAAACTGTTTTTT.

This rearrangement joins TRBV5-6 to TRBJ2-7; D gene ambiguous. Germline values: CDR1 SGHDT, CDR2 YYEEEE. The length of the CDR3 is 13 residues. V was shortened by 7 bases and J by 2 bases, with 13 bases between the two germline ends. CDR3 DNA: TGTGCCAGCCGGCAGGTTCATACCTACGAGCAGTACTTC. This gives the protein CASRQVHTYEQYF.

This clone was observed a few times. The chain uses TRBV6-5 and TRBJ2-7, with 10 bases fitting TRBD2. The CDR3 has 14 amino acids. V lost 6 bases and J lost 1; bases outside the gene matches: 3. Germline values: CDR1 MNHEY, CDR2 SVGAGI. The CDR3 bases are TGTGCCAGCAGAACTAGCGGGACGTCCTACGAGCAGTACTTC. Amino acid sequence: CASRTSGTSYEQYF.

V usage is TRBV10-3 and J usage is TRBJ1-4, with TRBD1 matching 7 bases. This CDR3 region has 13 residues. The junction had 5 bases not matched to a gene; V was cut back by 10 bases and J by 3 bases. In germline, CDR1 is ENHRY, CDR2 SYGVKD. The CDR3 sequence: CATTGTANEKLFF. The CDR3 nucleotides read TGTGCCACCACCGGGACAGCTAATGAAAAACTGTTTTTT.

The V and J genes are TRBV30 and TRBJ1-3, with D maybe TRBD1 (5 bases). V was trimmed by 4 bases and J by 3 bases, leaving 22 bases between them. Germline values: CDR1 GTSNPN, CDR2 SVGIG (reference sequence). The CDR3 totals 17 residues. CDR3 protein: CAWTPLGGEVRGNTIYF. CDR3 coding DNA: TGTGCCTGGACCCCCCTGGGGGGGGAGGTCCGTGGAAACACCATATATTTT.

There are a few counts of this clone. This sequence joins TRBV28 and TRBJ1-2, with D tentatively TRBD1 (6 bases). V lost 7 bases and J 7 bases, leaving 16 bases between the germline ends. Germline CDR1 and CDR2: MDHEN and SYDVKM. This CDR3 comprises 13 residues. The CDR3 nucleotides read TGTGCCAGCACCGTTGCAGGGGAAATTGGCTACACCTTC. Translating gives CASTVAGEIGYTF.

CDR3 coding DNA: TGTGCCAGCAGCCCTACTAGCGGGAGATTGACAGATACGCAGTATTTT. Translation gives CASSPTSGRLTDTQYF. The chain employs TRBV9 and TRBJ2-3; 11 bases are a match to TRBD2. The trim removed 4 bases at V and 3 bases at J, leaving 7 bases unmatched. This CDR3 has 16 residues. In germline, CDR1 is SGDLS, CDR2 YYNGEE.

This chain joins TRBV2 and TRBJ1-2; no clear D. Trimming shortened V by 3 bases and J by 1 base, and 3 bases separated the two germline ends. The length of the CDR3 is 12 residues. Per the germline V gene, CDR1 is SNHLY and CDR2 is FYNNEI. The CDR3 bases are TGTGCCAGCAGTGATATTAACTATGGCTACACCTTC. Its protein product is CASSDINYGYTF.

CDR3 sequence reads: CASSQSGLRGHGYTF. The CDR3 DNA follows: TGTGCCAGCAGCCAATCAGGGTTACGGGGTCATGGCTACACCTTC. The chain is built from TRBV16 and TRBJ1-2; D unclear. The CDR3 has 15 residues. V lost 0 bases and J lost 6, with 14 bases in between. CDR1 is KGHSY and CDR2 is FQNENV in the germline V gene.

The chain is built from TRBV27 and TRBJ1-5, with TRBD1 matching 8 bases. V lost 5 bases to trimming and J lost 0 bases; unmatched junction nucleotides: 9. Germline-derived CDR1 and CDR2 are MNHEY and SMNVEV (reference sequence). CDR3 length: 17 residues. For the CDR3, the DNA is TGTGCCAGCAGTGCCCTCAGACAGGGGTTTAGCAATCAGCCCCAGCATTTT. Protein product: CASSALRQGFSNQPQHF.

This clone is a singleton in its sample. CDR3 sequence reads: CASSSPQGTQYF. The CDR3 DNA sequence: TGTGCCAGCAGCTCGCCACAGGGTACGCAGTATTTT. This sequence joins TRBV5-6 and TRBJ2-3; D might be TRBD1 (6 bases). In germline, CDR1 is SGHDT, CDR2 YYEEEE. The CDR3 is made up of 12 amino acids. Trimming removed 3 bases from V and 8 bases from J, with 10 bases in between. Complete variable domain (other parts from reference TRBV5-6 and TRBJ2-3): DAGVTQSPTHLIKTRGQQVTLRCSPKSGHDTVSWYQQALGQGPQFIFQYYEEEERQRGNFPDRFSGHQFPNYSSELNVNALLLGDSALYLCASSSPQGTQYFGPGTRLTVL.

The chain combines TRBV19 with TRBJ1-6; D might be TRBD1 (5 bases). Germline V CDR1 and CDR2: LNHDA, SQIVND (reference sequence). Trimming removed 4 bases from V and 7 bases from J, with 14 bases in between. There are 15 residues in the CDR3. This CDR3 reads CASSTRGGRNSPLHF. CDR3 DNA: TGTGCCAGTAGTACCCGGGGGGGTAGGAATTCACCCCTCCACTTT.

CDR3 loop: CASRETSGRFPYEQYF. CDR3 bases: TGTGCCAGTAGGGAGACTAGCGGGAGGTTCCCCTACGAGCAGTACTTC. V usage is TRBV19 and J usage is TRBJ2-7, with 13 bases lining up with TRBD2. CDR1 is LNHDA, CDR2 SQIVND, per germline (reference sequence). V lost 6 bases to trimming and J lost 2 bases; unmatched junction nucleotides: 7. The CDR3 is made up of 16 amino acids.

The V and J genes are TRBV5-1 and TRBJ2-2; TRBD2 matches at 7 bases. CDR1 SGHRS and CDR2 YFSETQ come from the germline V gene. V was pared by 2 bases and J by 2 bases, with 6 bases of the junction left unmatched. The CDR3 consists of 16 residues. CDR3 region: CASSFGTKINTGELFF. The CDR3 DNA reads TGCGCCAGCAGCTTCGGGACTAAGATAAACACCGGGGAGCTGTTTTTT.

This clone occurred once. V gene TRBV28 combines with J gene TRBJ1-6; D may be TRBD1 (6 bases). CDR1 is MDHEN, CDR2 SYDVKM, per germline. This CDR3 is 14 amino acids long. Trimming removed 5 bases from V and 9 bases from J, with 14 bases in between. CDR3 in amino acids: CASSPDRRLSPLHF. The CDR3 coding sequence is TGTGCCAGCAGTCCCGACAGGAGACTTTCACCCCTCCACTTT.

The table lists this clone with a few counts. The CDR3 region is CAISGQTSGGYTF. The CDR3 DNA reads as TGTGCCATCAGTGGGCAGACCAGCGGGGGCTACACCTTC. This chain joins TRBV10-3 and TRBJ1-2; no clear D gene. The CDR3 runs to 13 residues. Looked up from germline, CDR1 is ENHRY and CDR2 is SYGVKD. Deletions cut 4 bases from V and 8 bases from J, with 14 bases between.